This T cell receptor beta chain comes out of a study of OX40 agonist ivuxolimab in advanced cancers. Regarding the complete study: Ivuxolimab was an agonistic, fully human IgG2 monoclonal antibody directed against OX40 (CD134), a costimulatory receptor. Intravenous ivuxolimab was administered to patients every 2 weeks at six dose levels: 0.01, 0.1, 0.3, 1.5, 3 and 10 mg/kg. Among the approximately 50 dose-escalation patients, about 20 had hepatocellular carcinoma, approximately 15 melanoma, 9 renal cell carcinoma and 9 head and neck cancer. The dose-escalation cohort was over 70% male with a mean age of about 65 years, ranging from roughly 20 to 80. Patients were allowed to have had prior anti-PD-1, anti-PD-L1 or anti-CTLA-4 therapy, and approximately 37% of the dose-escalation patients had been treated with checkpoint inhibitors. Partial responses occurred in three dose-escalation patients: two with cutaneous melanoma and one with hepatocellular carcinoma. Peripheral TCRbeta sequencing aimed to test whether ivuxolimab altered TCR sequence diversity and caused clonal T-cell expansion. The paper describes the monotherapy dose-escalation part (N = 52 patients) of the phase I trial of ivuxolimab. The paper as a whole reports these results and caveats: In the 0.1-3.0 mg/kg groups, partial responders had among the lowest normalized peripheral clonal expansion, particularly in CD8+ T cells. The antigen specificity of the clonally expanded peripheral T cells was not determined. At doses of 0.1 to 3.0 mg/kg, clonal expansion of both CD4+ and CD8+ T cells in blood was seen between baseline and week 6. After ivuxolimab, expanded clones were on average more numerous among CD8+ T cells than among CD4+ T cells. Low levels of normalized T-cell clonal expansion were also seen in some patients who did not respond.

To sequence the TCRbeta CDR3 region, genomic DNA was isolated from the sorted cells. The immunoSEQ Assay was used to sequence the TCRbeta CDR3 regions. In TCRdb, the immuneACCESS table is reduced to in-frame sequences with V and J assigned. These tables do not hold every clone; where another copy was compared, an unresolved V gene accounts for under half, and the others remain unexplained. This sample comprises about 77,000 clones, approximately 95% of them detected only once. Together, the top ten hold about 20% of the sample. Taken from the germline V gene, the CDR1 and CDR2 loops are SGHDN and FVKESK. Including the terminal cysteine and phenylalanine, the CDR3 comprises 12 residues. Only CDR3 DNA remains: 36 bases, in frame from the first base. The V end loses 4 bases and the J end loses 7 bases, and a stretch of 10 bases separates them. Patients with autoimmune disease history or receiving systemic immunosuppression were excluded from the trial. Peripheral blood for TCR sequencing was collected from all dose cohorts at baseline, on cycle 4 day 1, and on cycle 7 day 1. Samples came from an open-label, multicenter, first-in-human phase I dose-escalation trial of ivuxolimab. Adults with locally advanced or metastatic head and neck squamous cell, hepatocellular, melanoma or renal cell carcinoma were enrolled in the trial. Before TCR sequencing, CD4+ T cells and CD8+ T cells were sorted from peripheral blood as separate populations.

A word on this clone: What this receptor recognizes is not known. Base qualities were left out, and no much larger clone turns up one base away.

Recombination connected TRBV14 to TRBJ1-2; the D gene cannot be named for sure. This TCR came from an adult with an advanced solid tumor such as melanoma, head and neck, liver or kidney cancer. The sample was CD4+ or CD8+ T cells sorted from blood, taken in a trial of the OX40 agonist ivuxolimab. The DNA sequence is TGTGCCAGCAGCCGAACGTCGAGTGGCTACACCTTC. The translation is CASSRTSSGYTF.